Listed here are 19 T cell receptor beta chains from one sample, sequenced in a study of neoadjuvant nivolumab and ipilimumab in lung cancer. Profiled with immunoSEQ multiplex PCR; TCRdb holds only in-frame clones, not every one. Of more than 40,000 clones listed, more than 85% are singletons. The sequences come from blood, collected before neoadjuvant nivolumab, alone or with ipilimumab. These receptors were taken from an adult with non-small cell lung cancer. Some clones in this sample may be carry-over from other donors' samples.

The chain is built from TRBV10-2 and TRBJ1-4; D unresolved. V gave up 6 bases and J gave up 2 bases, with 7 bases separating them. This CDR3 has 13 amino acids. CDR1 is WSHSY, CDR2 SAAADI, per germline. The CDR3 region is CASRDVTNEKLFF. The CDR3 nucleotides read TGCGCCAGCAGGGACGTGACTAATGAAAAACTGTTTTTT.

The chain links TRBV6-6 to TRBJ2-2, with D hard to call. Trimming removed 6 bases from V and 3 bases from J, with 8 bases in between. Germline CDR1 and CDR2: MNHNY and SVGAGI (reference sequence). The CDR3 totals 13 residues. The CDR3, as DNA: TGTGCCAGCAGCCGGGTGGACACCGGGGAGCTGTTTTTT. Encoded protein: CASSRVDTGELFF.

This clone was recorded only once. The CDR3 protein is CASSIDRGSSGKTDTQYF. The CDR3 coding sequence is TGTGCCAGTAGTATAGATCGAGGGTCTAGCGGGAAGACAGATACGCAGTATTTT. This chain connects TRBV19 to TRBJ2-3; TRBD2 agrees at 9 bases. The J segment lost 3 bases and the V segment lost 0 bases, leaving 10 bases of the junction unmatched. The CDR3 sequence is 18 residues long. Per germline, CDR1 LNHDA and CDR2 SQIVND (reference sequence).

The chain carries TRBV5-1 and TRBJ1-1; D unresolved. Germline V gene sequence: CDR1 SGHRS, CDR2 YFSETQ. The length of the CDR3 is 15 residues. The V and J ends lost 5 bases and 0 bases respectively, with 14 bases between them. In nucleotides, the CDR3 is TGCGCCAGCAGTGAACGACGGAACATGAACACTGAAGCTTTCTTT. Protein sequence: CASSERRNMNTEAFF.

The genes are TRBV11-1 and TRBJ1-3; weak D call: TRBD1 (5 bases). CDR3 size: 13 residues. The germline CDR1 and CDR2 sequences are SGHAT and FQDESV (reference sequence). The germline V and J ends were trimmed by 2 bases and 8 bases, with 10 bases remaining between them. The CDR3 sequence is CASSLQGTDTIYF. The DNA of the CDR3 is TGTGCCAGCAGCTTACAGGGTACGGACACCATATATTTT.

The J gene is TRBJ1-2, the V gene TRBV6-5; 9 bases are shared with TRBD1. From germline, CDR1 is MNHEY and CDR2 SVGAGI. The trim removed 0 bases at V and 8 bases at J, leaving 4 bases unmatched. This CDR3 comprises 14 residues. The CDR3 spells CASSYSDRGNGYTF. The CDR3 DNA reads TGTGCCAGCAGTTACTCAGACAGGGGGAACGGCTACACCTTC.

This sequence joins TRBV6-5 and TRBJ2-5; 10 bases are a match to TRBD2. Looked up from germline, CDR1 is MNHEY and CDR2 is SVGAGI. The length of the CDR3 is 16 residues. Trimming took 4 bases from V and 5 from J; bases not matched to a gene: 10. CDR3 amino acids: CASSSPLAGVWETQYF. Written as DNA, the CDR3 is TGTGCCAGCAGTTCGCCTCTAGCGGGAGTTTGGGAGACCCAGTACTTC.

The chain has TRBV19 and TRBJ2-7, with a tentative D call TRBD2 (5 bases). This CDR3 has 13 amino acids. Germline CDR1 and CDR2: LNHDA and SQIVND (reference sequence). Trimming stripped 7 bases from V and 3 bases from J, with 13 bases between. Written as DNA, the CDR3 is TGTGCCAGTAAGGAGAGCGGTTACTACGAGCAGTACTTC. Encoded protein: CASKESGYYEQYF.

To note about this clone: Compared with germline, one end of the junction differs, possibly owing to a read error. The chain uses TRBV7-7 and TRBJ2-5; TRBD1 matches at 8 bases. Germline values: CDR1 SSHAT, CDR2 FNYEAQ (reference sequence). This CDR3 is 14 amino acids long. The CDR3 sequence: CASSPWTGQETQYF. CDR3 nucleotides: TGTGCTAGCAGCCCCTGGACAGGGCAGGAGACCCAGTACTTC.

The chain has TRBV6-5 and TRBJ2-6; the match to TRBD1 covers 8 bases. V was pared by 10 bases and J by 5 bases, with 10 bases of the junction left unmatched. The CDR3 loop spans 15 amino acids. The germline CDR1 and CDR2 sequences are MNHEY and SVGAGI. CDR3: CATGTGGVRANVLTF. In DNA form, the CDR3 reads TGTGCCACGGGGACAGGCGGGGTAAGGGCCAACGTCCTGACTTTC.

The gene calls are TRBV7-9 and TRBJ2-7; D might be TRBD1 (6 bases). Trimming stripped 0 bases from V and 4 bases from J, with 16 bases between. The CDR3 runs 16 residues. Germline values: CDR1 SEHNR, CDR2 FQNEAQ (reference sequence). In DNA form, the CDR3 reads TGTGCCAGCAGCTTAGCTCCGAGGCCAGGGGAATACGAGCAGTACTTC. The encoded protein is CASSLAPRPGEYEQYF.

This clone was counted once. The chain has TRBV25-1 and TRBJ2-3; a possible D gene is TRBD2 (6 bases). The CDR3 is 14 amino acids. Germline CDR1 is MGHDK and CDR2 is SYGVNS. With 5 bases removed from V and 6 bases from J, the gap between germline ends came to 15 bases. CDR3 in amino acids: CASSHGSGSDTQYF. CDR3 bases: TGTGCCAGCAGTCATGGTAGCGGCTCCGATACGCAGTATTTT.

The chain recombines TRBV7-8 with TRBJ1-5; weak D call: TRBD1 (5 bases). CDR1 is SGHVS, CDR2 FQNEAQ, per germline. The CDR3 contains 14 residues. The ends were cut back, 7 bases at V and 4 bases at J, with 14 bases in the middle. The CDR3: CASTLREGNQPQHF. The DNA of the CDR3 is TGTGCCAGCACCCTCCGCGAGGGGAATCAGCCCCAGCATTTT.

This clone appeared a single time. This chain joins TRBV7-2 and TRBJ2-1; 8 positions match TRBD2. The CDR3 runs 15 residues. V lost 4 bases and J lost 5; bases outside the gene matches: 7. Germline V gene sequence: CDR1 SGHTA, CDR2 FQGNSA. The DNA for the CDR3 is TGTGCCAGCAGCTCCGGGACTAGGAACCACAATGAGCAGTTCTTC. It specifies CASSSGTRNHNEQFF. Supplemented by reference TRBV7-2 and TRBJ2-1, the full variable domain reads GAGVSQSPSNKVTEKGKDVELRCDPISGHTALYWYRQSLGQGLEFLIYFQGNSAPDKSGLPSDRFSAERTGGSVSTLTIQRTQQEDSAVYLCASSSGTRNHNEQFFGPGTRLTVL.

V usage is TRBV5-1 and J usage is TRBJ2-1, with 10 bases matching TRBD1. Germline V gene sequence: CDR1 SGHRS, CDR2 YFSETQ. The junction had 7 bases not matched to a gene; V was cut back by 0 bases and J by 1 base. This CDR3 has 18 residues. Here the CDR3 reads CASSLGGTGQGSYNEQFF. CDR3 DNA: TGCGCCAGCAGCTTGGGGGGGACGGGACAGGGGTCCTACAATGAGCAGTTCTTC.

The V and J genes are TRBV19 and TRBJ2-1; weak D call: TRBD1 (6 bases). Between the trimmed V and J ends, which lost 1 base and 2 bases, there was a span of 21 bases. The germline gives CDR1 LNHDA, CDR2 SQIVND (reference sequence). This CDR3 is built from 19 residues. The CDR3 region is CASSIGLGWDTETYNEQFF. The CDR3 coding sequence is TGTGCCAGTAGTATAGGGCTAGGATGGGACACAGAGACCTACAATGAGCAGTTCTTC.

V and J are TRBV2 and TRBJ2-7; 7 bases agree with TRBD1. The trim removed 3 bases at V and 3 bases at J, leaving 8 bases unmatched. Germline V CDR1 and CDR2: SNHLY, FYNNEI. The CDR3 runs to 15 residues. In DNA form, the CDR3 reads TGTGCCAGCAGTGATTGGGGACAGCGAAACTACGAGCAGTACTTC. It specifies CASSDWGQRNYEQYF.

V is TRBV5-1 and J is TRBJ2-7; TRBD1 might be the D (7 bases). CDR3 length: 13 amino acids. Per the germline V gene, CDR1 is SGHRS and CDR2 is YFSETQ. Trimming pared 4 bases from V and 5 bases from J, leaving 13 bases between. CDR3 DNA: TGCGCCAGCAGCCAAGGGGGCGGGGACGAGCAGTACTTC. Protein product: CASSQGGGDEQYF.

This rearrangement joins TRBV7-9 to TRBJ2-4; maybe TRBD1 (6 bases). CDR1 SEHNR and CDR2 FQNEAQ come from the germline V gene (reference sequence). The ends were cut back, 1 base at V and 0 bases at J, with 10 bases in the middle. This CDR3 spans 16 amino acids. The CDR3 DNA is TGTGCCAGCAGCTTAGTTCAGGGGTTAGCCAAAAACATTCAGTACTTC. This codes for CASSLVQGLAKNIQYF.